This T cell receptor beta chain originates from a study of blood T cell repertoires in COVID-19. This CDR3 comprises 19 residues. Per germline, CDR1 SEHNR and CDR2 FQNEAQ (reference sequence). Trimming stripped 1 base from V and 0 bases from J, with 19 bases between. Assay: immunoSEQ multiplex PCR; the TCRdb copy retains only in-frame clones and omits some. The sample gives 76,000 or so clones, 87% of which show up once; roughly 8% is in the top ten. The clonotype originates from a man aged 25 to 45 with acute or convalescent COVID-19. The chain uses TRBV7-9 and TRBJ2-1; possible D gene TRBD2, 6 bases. Sample: peripheral blood. Written as DNA, the CDR3 is TGTGCCAGCAGCTTAGGAGGCGGGGTGGGCCCCAGCTCCTACAATGAGCAGTTCTTC. This sequence encodes CASSLGGGVGPSSYNEQFF.